This T cell receptor beta chain was identified during a study of T cells in Graves' hyperthyroidism and ophthalmopathy. The sample holds many counts of this clonotype. The CDR3 length is 14 residues. Germline V gene lookup returns CDR1 SGHAT and CDR2 FQNNGV. The V gene lost 1 base and the J gene lost 7 bases, with 14 bases spanning the gap. RNA transcripts provided the source from which TCR beta CDR3 regions were amplified. In the first-round RT-PCR of the TCR CDR3, the HTBI primer set was used. From the multiplex PCR reads, TCRdb called clonotypes with MiXCR, one entry per CDR3 protein. The sample lists about 640,000 distinct CDR3 sequences, less than 25% occurring once.

The TCR originated in a man in his thirties or forties with Graves' ophthalmopathy. The chain joins TRBV11-2 to TRBJ2-7, with no clear D. Sequencing was performed on blood. The CDR3 coding sequence is TGTGCCAGCAGCTTAGGGGGAAAAGGAAGAGAGCAGTACTTC. Translating it yields CASSLGGKGREQYF.